The next 29 T cell receptor beta chains were all read from a single sample in a study of CD8 T cells in Susac syndrome. When the RNA was reverse transcribed, random hexamers were used with an input of roughly 0.45 to 1 ug. TCRdb re-analysed the immunoSEQ multiplex PCR reads in MiXCR, keeping a single row per CDR3 protein. Of 200,000 to 250,000 distinct CDR3 sequences listed, about 93% are singletons. Sequencing used CD4+ T cells from PBMCs. The source is a human donor with multiple sclerosis.

The rearrangement joins TRBV28 to TRBJ1-2; the match to TRBD1 covers 8 bases. The CDR3 consists of 13 residues. V gave up 4 bases and J gave up 8 bases; unmatched junction bases: 6. Germline V gene lookup returns CDR1 MDHEN and CDR2 SYDVKM. This CDR3 is CASSSYYRGGYTF. The CDR3 DNA is TGTGCCAGCAGTTCATACTACAGGGGGGGCTACACCTTC.

This chain links TRBV6-5 with TRBJ1-1, with D possibly matching TRBD1 (5 bases). Trimming removed 4 bases at V and 5 bases at J, with 8 bases between. The CDR3 contains 12 residues. Germline V CDR1 and CDR2: MNHEY, SVGAGI. Here the CDR3 reads CASSSGTTEAFF. CDR3 in DNA: TGTGCCAGCAGTTCTGGGACGACTGAAGCTTTCTTT.

The J gene is TRBJ2-5, the V gene TRBV5-1; TRBD2 might be the D (5 bases). Between the trimmed V and J ends, which lost 1 base and 0 bases, there was a span of 10 bases. The length of the CDR3 is 15 residues. Germline V gives CDR1 SGHRS, CDR2 YFSETQ. Written as DNA, the CDR3 is TGCGCCAGCAGCTTGACCCCGGGATACCAAGAGACCCAGTACTTC. Translated: CASSLTPGYQETQYF.

Details on this clonotype: Relative to the germline gene, one junction end is altered; a read error may explain this. V is TRBV20-1 and J is TRBJ1-1; D unclear. This CDR3 is built from 15 residues. The V gene's germline CDR1 is DFQATT and CDR2 SNEGSKA (reference sequence). DNA for the CDR3: TGCAGTGCTAGAGGAAGGGAGGGTTGGAACACTGAAGTTTTCTTT. Residues: CSARGREGWNTEVFF.

The chain employs TRBV7-6 and TRBJ2-3; D gene uncertain. CDR3 length: 13 amino acids. Per germline, CDR1 SGHVS and CDR2 FNYEAQ. V was shortened by 0 bases and J by 7 bases, with 8 bases between the two germline ends. The CDR3 is CASSLAVQNTQYF. In DNA form, the CDR3 reads TGTGCCAGCAGCTTAGCTGTCCAGAATACGCAGTATTTT.

The chain uses TRBV5-1 and TRBJ2-1; no definite D call. Germline lookup yields CDR1 SGHRS and CDR2 YFSETQ. The CDR3 runs 15 residues. V lost 0 bases and J 4 bases, leaving 11 bases between the germline ends. The CDR3 region is CASSLGGSEYNEQFF. Written as DNA, the CDR3 is TGCGCCAGCAGCTTGGGTGGGTCTGAATACAATGAGCAGTTCTTC.

The chain recombines TRBV3-1 with TRBJ1-2; D gene uncertain. This CDR3 contains 12 residues. Germline V gives CDR1 LGHDT, CDR2 YNNKEL (reference sequence). Trimming left V 5 bases short and J 7 bases short, with 11 bases between. CDR3 amino acids: CASSVGLGGYTF. The CDR3 DNA is TGTGCCAGCAGCGTAGGCCTGGGTGGCTACACCTTC.

The chain recombines TRBV5-1 with TRBJ1-4, with D possibly being TRBD1 (6 bases). This CDR3 spans 14 amino acids. V lost 0 bases to trimming and J lost 5 bases, with 8 bases between them. Germline V gene sequence: CDR1 SGHRS, CDR2 YFSETQ. CDR3: CASSLGQVNEKLFF. The CDR3 DNA sequence: TGCGCCAGCAGCTTGGGACAGGTGAATGAAAAACTGTTTTTT.

This clonotype was picked up a small number of times. The chain joins TRBV4-1 to TRBJ2-3, with a weak D call TRBD2 (6 bases). V was clipped by 5 bases and J by 5 bases, with 14 bases between them. CDR1 is MGHRA and CDR2 is YSYEKL in the germline V gene. This CDR3 spans 14 amino acids. CDR3 coding DNA: TGCGCCAGCAGCTCCGGGACTCTCAGAGATACGCAGTATTTT. Translation gives CASSSGTLRDTQYF.

This clonotype has a handful of counts. The chain employs TRBV20-1 and TRBJ1-1; TRBD1 is a possible D gene (6 bases). Germline lookup yields CDR1 DFQATT and CDR2 SNEGSKA (reference sequence). Trimming took 5 bases from V and 2 from J, leaving 9 bases between them. The CDR3 is made up of 12 amino acids. CDR3 nucleotide sequence: TGCAGTGCTGCCAGGGGCAACACTGAAGCTTTCTTT. It codes for CSAARGNTEAFF.

The V gene is TRBV24-1, the J gene TRBJ1-5; the match to TRBD1 covers 8 bases. V was clipped by 7 bases and J by 3 bases; unmatched bases: 10. Looked up from germline, CDR1 is KGHDR and CDR2 is SFDVKD. CDR3 length equals 16 residues. Here the CDR3 reads CATSPRTGINNQPQHF. CDR3 in DNA: TGTGCCACCAGCCCCCGGACAGGGATCAACAATCAGCCCCAGCATTTT.

The chain combines TRBV27 with TRBJ1-1, with D perhaps TRBD1 (6 bases). The CDR3 sequence is 14 residues long. The V end lost 7 bases, the J end lost 6 bases, and 18 bases lay between the germline ends. Per germline, CDR1 MNHEY and CDR2 SMNVEV (reference sequence). In DNA, the CDR3 is TGTGCCAGCACTCTGGGACACCCGGGGGCTGAAGCTTTCTTT. Encoded protein: CASTLGHPGAEAFF.

The chain uses TRBV23-1 and TRBJ2-3, with a weak D call TRBD2 (7 bases). TRBV23-1 qualifies as an ORF whose function is uncertain. The CDR3 consists of 17 residues. V was pared by 7 bases and J by 5 bases, with 25 bases between. CDR3 nucleotides: TGCGCCAGCACCGGGGGCGGGTCGGGGAGGGCTGAAGATACGCAGTATTTT. This codes for CASTGGGSGRAEDTQYF.

This chain connects TRBV5-1 to TRBJ1-1, with D possibly matching TRBD1 (5 bases). V was shortened by 1 base and J by 5 bases, with 12 bases between the two germline ends. The CDR3 has 14 residues. Germline CDR1 SGHRS, CDR2 YFSETQ. In nucleotides, the CDR3 is TGCGCCAGCAGCTTGTCCAGGGTTGGAACTGAAGCTTTCTTT. Amino acids: CASSLSRVGTEAFF. Variable domain in full (rest from reference TRBV5-1 and TRBJ1-1): KAGVTQTPRYLIKTRGQQVTLSCSPISGHRSVSWYQQTPGQGLQFLFEYFSETQRNKGNFPGRFSGRQFSNSRSEMNVSTLELGDSALYLCASSLSRVGTEAFFGQGTRLTVV.

The genes are TRBV29-1 and TRBJ2-1; 10 bases agree with TRBD1. Looked up from germline, CDR1 is SQVTM and CDR2 is ANQGSEA. The CDR3 contains 15 residues. J was trimmed by 4 bases and V by 4 bases; bases with no gene match: 7. The DNA for the CDR3 is TGCAGCGTTGCAGTGGGACAGGGGATATACAATGAGCAGTTCTTC. Its translation is CSVAVGQGIYNEQFF.

The rearrangement joins TRBV5-6 to TRBJ1-2, with 7 bases identical to TRBD1. The germline V gene has CDR1 SGHDT and CDR2 YYEEEE. The CDR3 runs to 15 residues. V gave up 1 base and J gave up 3 bases; unmatched junction bases: 6. CDR3 sequence: CASSLKGTEHYGYTF. In DNA form, the CDR3 reads TGTGCCAGCAGCTTGAAAGGGACAGAACACTATGGCTACACCTTC.

V gene TRBV6-5 combines with J gene TRBJ1-1; a possible D gene is TRBD1 (6 bases). The germline gives CDR1 MNHEY, CDR2 SVGAGI. V lost 5 bases to trimming and J lost 8 bases, with 18 bases between them. This CDR3 is built from 14 residues. The DNA of the CDR3 is TGTGCCAGCAGTCGTTCGACAGGTCGGGGCGAAGCTTTCTTT. Translation gives CASSRSTGRGEAFF.

The V and J genes are TRBV6-1 and TRBJ2-4; TRBD1 is a possible D gene (6 bases). Trimming removed 5 bases at V and 2 bases at J, with 10 bases between. The CDR3 has 14 amino acids. From germline, CDR1 is MNHNS and CDR2 SASEGT. This CDR3 reads CASSTQGPKNIQYF. The CDR3 DNA sequence: TGTGCCAGCAGTACACAGGGACCCAAAAACATTCAGTACTTC.

The chain joins TRBV24-1 to TRBJ1-1; 9 bases line up with TRBD1. Germline trimming cut 4 bases from V and 0 bases from J; bases unmatched to any gene: 14. The CDR3 totals 19 residues. Germline V lookup: CDR1 KGHDR, CDR2 SFDVKD. CDR3 DNA: TGTGCCACCAGTGACCCCACAATCCGGGACAGGGCAATGAACACTGAAGCTTTCTTT. As protein: CATSDPTIRDRAMNTEAFF.

CDR3 residues: CAISGETQYF. CDR3 nucleotide sequence: TGTGCCATCAGTGGGGAGACCCAGTACTTC. The V call is TRBV10-3, the J call TRBJ2-5; no reliable D call. Germline V gives CDR1 ENHRY, CDR2 SYGVKD. CDR3 size: 10 residues. V lost 4 bases and J 5 bases, leaving 2 bases between the germline ends.

This clonotype was detected once. V and J are TRBV5-1 and TRBJ2-1; 11 nucleotides line up with TRBD2. Germline CDR1 SGHRS, CDR2 YFSETQ. The V segment lost 2 bases and the J segment 5 bases; nucleotides outside the gene matches: 3. The CDR3 runs 15 residues. The CDR3 DNA reads TGCGCCAGCAGCTTACTAGCGGGAGTCGACAATGAGCAGTTCTTC. Translated: CASSLLAGVDNEQFF.

The chain carries TRBV6-6 and TRBJ1-1, with D unresolved. Germline V gene data show CDR1 as MNHNY and CDR2 as SVGAGI (reference sequence). Trimming cost V 7 bases and J 4 bases, with 16 bases left between them. The CDR3 runs to 14 residues. The CDR3 is CASNAETAGTEAFF. The CDR3, as DNA: TGTGCCAGCAACGCGGAGACGGCGGGCACTGAAGCTTTCTTT.

The rearrangement links TRBV10-3 to TRBJ1-5; tentatively, D is TRBD1 (6 bases). V was cut by 8 bases and J by 7 bases, with 12 bases left in between. The CDR3 sequence is 12 residues long. Germline CDR1 and CDR2: ENHRY and SYGVKD. The CDR3 loop reads CAIGGARQPQHF. Written as DNA, the CDR3 is TGTGCCATCGGGGGGGCACGGCAGCCCCAGCATTTT.

This clonotype has only one observation. This chain joins TRBV5-1 and TRBJ1-2; D is uncertain. Germline V gene lookup returns CDR1 SGHRS and CDR2 YFSETQ. The V gene lost 4 bases and the J gene lost 0 bases, with 10 bases spanning the gap. This CDR3 contains 14 residues. In nucleotides, the CDR3 is TGCGCCAGCAGCCCGTCCGGGACTAACTATGGCTACACCTTC. Residues: CASSPSGTNYGYTF.

The chain employs TRBV29-1 and TRBJ1-2; 9 positions match TRBD1. Germline CDR1 and CDR2: SQVTM and ANQGSEA. CDR3 length: 13 residues. The J segment lost 6 bases and the V segment lost 6 bases, leaving 8 bases of the junction unmatched. The CDR3 here is CSVGDRDPNGYTF. In nucleotides, the CDR3 is TGCAGCGTGGGGGACAGGGATCCTAATGGCTACACCTTC.

CDR3 in amino acids: CASSLGTIEAFF. The DNA of the CDR3 is TGTGCCAGTAGTCTCGGGACGATTGAAGCTTTCTTT. The chain employs TRBV19 and TRBJ1-1, with a tentative D call TRBD1 (5 bases). The CDR3 is 12 amino acids. CDR1 and CDR2 from the germline V gene are LNHDA and SQIVND (reference sequence). Trimming took 5 bases from V and 7 from J, leaving 11 bases between them.

The rearrangement uses TRBV3-1 and TRBJ2-1, with 10 bases aligning to TRBD2. This CDR3 has 16 residues. J lost 9 bases, V lost 4 bases, and 12 bases had no gene match. The germline gives CDR1 LGHDT, CDR2 YNNKEL (reference sequence). The CDR3: CASSLGSGRALGEQFF. CDR3 DNA sequence: TGTGCCAGCAGCCTCGGGAGCGGGAGGGCCTTGGGTGAGCAGTTCTTC.

The genes are TRBV21-1 and TRBJ2-5. TRBV21-1 is marked as a pseudogene. The CDR3 has 14 residues. CDR3 DNA: TGTGCCAGCAGCTCCAGAGACTTACGGGAGACCCAGTACTTC. Translating it yields CASSSRDLRETQYF.

The chain is built from TRBV27 and TRBJ2-2; the match to TRBD2 covers 9 bases. The germline CDR1 and CDR2 sequences are MNHEY and SMNVEV (reference sequence). V gave up 6 bases and J gave up 7 bases; unmatched junction bases: 6. The length of the CDR3 is 14 residues. The CDR3 protein is CASRREGLGGELFF. CDR3 bases: TGTGCCAGCAGGCGGGAGGGCCTGGGCGGGGAGCTGTTTTTT.